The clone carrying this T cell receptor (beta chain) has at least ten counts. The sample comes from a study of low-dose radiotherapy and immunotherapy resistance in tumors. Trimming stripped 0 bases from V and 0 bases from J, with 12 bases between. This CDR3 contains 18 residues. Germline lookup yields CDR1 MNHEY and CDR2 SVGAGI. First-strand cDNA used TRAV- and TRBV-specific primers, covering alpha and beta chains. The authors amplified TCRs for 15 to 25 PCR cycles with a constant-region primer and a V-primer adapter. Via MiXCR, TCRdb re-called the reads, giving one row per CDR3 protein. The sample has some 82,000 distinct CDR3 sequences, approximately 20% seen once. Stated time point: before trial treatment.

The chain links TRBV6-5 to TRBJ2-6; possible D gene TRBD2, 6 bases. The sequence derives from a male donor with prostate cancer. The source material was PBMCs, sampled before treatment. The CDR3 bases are TGTGCCAGCAGTTACTCCGGGACCGGGGGCTCTGGGGCCAACGTCCTGACTTTC. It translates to CASSYSGTGGSGANVLTF.